This TCR beta chain was documented in a study of CD8+ T cells in alopecia areata. Study-level points and caveats: Between patients, shared TCR sequences were less clear than in mice. This was possibly due in part to HLA diversity in the patient population.

Details on this clone: Its target is unknown.

Germline loops: CDR1 GTSNPN, CDR2 SVGIG (reference sequence). The CDR3 consists of 13 residues. V lost 4 bases to trimming and J lost 2 bases, with 12 bases between them. Treatment reported: oral pan-JAK inhibitor, 5-10 mg twice daily. As the sequencing template, cDNA was produced by extracting RNA and reverse transcribing it. Assay used: immunoSEQ multiplex PCR; TCRdb lists only in-frame clones, some missing. Of over 150,000 clones in the sample, 60% were seen once. The gene calls are TRBV30 and TRBJ2-7; D is ambiguous. This specimen consisted of CD4+ T cells sorted from blood, obtained at week 4, from a patient treated with tofacitinib. This clonotype was obtained from a human donor with alopecia areata. CDR3 region: CAWTSGTTYEQYF. The CDR3 region has the DNA TGTGCCTGGACCTCAGGAACGACCTACGAGCAGTACTTC.